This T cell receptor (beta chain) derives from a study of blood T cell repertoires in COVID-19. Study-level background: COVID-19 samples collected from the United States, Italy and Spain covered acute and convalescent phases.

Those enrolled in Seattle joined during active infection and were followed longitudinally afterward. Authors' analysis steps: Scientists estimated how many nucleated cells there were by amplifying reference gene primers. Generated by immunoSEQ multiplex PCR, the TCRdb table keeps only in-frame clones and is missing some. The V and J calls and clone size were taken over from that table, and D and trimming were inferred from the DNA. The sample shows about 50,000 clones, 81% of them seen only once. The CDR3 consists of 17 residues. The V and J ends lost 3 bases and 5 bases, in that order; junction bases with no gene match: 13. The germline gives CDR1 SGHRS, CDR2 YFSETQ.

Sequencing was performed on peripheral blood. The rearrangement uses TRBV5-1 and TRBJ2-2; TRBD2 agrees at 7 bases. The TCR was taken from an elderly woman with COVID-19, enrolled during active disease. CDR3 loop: CASSSTAGLGKTGELFF. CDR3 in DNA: TGCGCCAGCAGCTCCACAGCGGGACTCGGGAAAACCGGGGAGCTGTTTTTT.